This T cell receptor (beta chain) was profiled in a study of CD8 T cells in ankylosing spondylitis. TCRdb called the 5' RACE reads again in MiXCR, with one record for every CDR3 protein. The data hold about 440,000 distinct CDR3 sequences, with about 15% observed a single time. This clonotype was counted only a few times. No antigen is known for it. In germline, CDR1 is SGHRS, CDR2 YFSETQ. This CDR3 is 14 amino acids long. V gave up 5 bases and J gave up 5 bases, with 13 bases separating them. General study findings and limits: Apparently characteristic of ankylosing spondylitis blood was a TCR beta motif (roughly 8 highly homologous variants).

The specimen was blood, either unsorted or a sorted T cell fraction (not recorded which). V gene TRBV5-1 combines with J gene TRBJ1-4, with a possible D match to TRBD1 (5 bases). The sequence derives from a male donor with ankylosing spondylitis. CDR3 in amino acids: CASRPRDGNEKLFF. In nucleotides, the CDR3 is TGCGCCAGCAGACCTCGGGACGGCAATGAAAAACTGTTTTTT.